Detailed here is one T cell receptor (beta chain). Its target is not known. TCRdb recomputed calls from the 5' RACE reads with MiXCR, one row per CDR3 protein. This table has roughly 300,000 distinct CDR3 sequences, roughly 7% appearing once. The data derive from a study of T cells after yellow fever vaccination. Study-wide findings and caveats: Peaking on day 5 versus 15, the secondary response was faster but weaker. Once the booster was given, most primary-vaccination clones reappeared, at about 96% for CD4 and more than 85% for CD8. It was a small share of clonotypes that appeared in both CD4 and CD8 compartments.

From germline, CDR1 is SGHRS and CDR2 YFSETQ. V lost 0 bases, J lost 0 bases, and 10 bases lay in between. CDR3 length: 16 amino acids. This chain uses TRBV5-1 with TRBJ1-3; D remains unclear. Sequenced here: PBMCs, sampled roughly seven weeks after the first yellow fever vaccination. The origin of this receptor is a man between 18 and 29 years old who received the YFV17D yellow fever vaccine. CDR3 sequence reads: CASSLEPADSGNTIYF. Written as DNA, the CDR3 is TGCGCCAGCAGCTTGGAGCCAGCCGACTCTGGAAACACCATATATTTT.